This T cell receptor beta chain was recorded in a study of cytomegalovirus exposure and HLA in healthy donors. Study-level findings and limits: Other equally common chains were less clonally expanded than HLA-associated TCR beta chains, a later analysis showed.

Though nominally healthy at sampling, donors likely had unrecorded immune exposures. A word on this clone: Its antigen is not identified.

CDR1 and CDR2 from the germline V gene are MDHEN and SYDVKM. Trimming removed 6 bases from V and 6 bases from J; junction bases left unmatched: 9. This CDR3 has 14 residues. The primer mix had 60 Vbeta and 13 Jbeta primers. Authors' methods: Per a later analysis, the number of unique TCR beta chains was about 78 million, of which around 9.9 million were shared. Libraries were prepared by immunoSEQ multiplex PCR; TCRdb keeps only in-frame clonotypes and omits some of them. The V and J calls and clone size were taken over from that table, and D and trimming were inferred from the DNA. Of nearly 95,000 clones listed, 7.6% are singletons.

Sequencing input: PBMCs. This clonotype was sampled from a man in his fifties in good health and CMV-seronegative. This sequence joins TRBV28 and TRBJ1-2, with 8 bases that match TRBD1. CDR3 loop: CASRHRGYSNGYTF. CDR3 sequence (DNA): TGTGCCAGCAGACACAGGGGGTATTCTAATGGCTACACCTTC.